These T cell receptor beta chains were read from a single sample in a study of CD8+ T cells in alopecia areata. Here immunoSEQ multiplex PCR was the method, and the copy in TCRdb shows in-frame clones only, minus some. The sample yields about 140,000 clones, about 88% seen once. This specimen was CD8+ T cells sorted from blood, taken at week 4, from a patient treated with tofacitinib. The receptors were sampled from a human donor with alopecia areata. Each CDR3 is given with its conserved first and last residue. The order of the fields is D gene, clone size, V gene, J gene, CDR3 DNA, CDR3 protein. The D gene is left open where the match is weak. Clone size is stated in some rows and not others, as once, few, many or a class when expanded.

d_gene: -
abundance: -
v_gene: TRBV7-2
j_gene: TRBJ1-2
CDR3nt: TGTGCCAGCAGCTTAGAGGGCCTCTATGGCTACACCTTC
CDR3aa: CASSLEGLYGYTF

d_gene: TRBD2
abundance: -
v_gene: TRBV7-3
j_gene: TRBJ2-3
CDR3nt: TGTGCCAGCAGTTTGGGCCTAGCGGGGACAGATACGCAGTATTTT
CDR3aa: CASSLGLAGTDTQYF

d_gene: -
abundance: -
v_gene: TRBV7-9
j_gene: TRBJ2-5
CDR3nt: TGTGCCAGCAGCGAGAGAACTCCGGAGACCCAGTACTTC
CDR3aa: CASSERTPETQYF

d_gene: TRBD2
abundance: -
v_gene: TRBV19
j_gene: TRBJ2-1
CDR3nt: TGTGCCAGTAGTGCGGGACTAGCGGGGTATGAGCAGTTCTTC
CDR3aa: CASSAGLAGYEQFF

d_gene: -
abundance: -
v_gene: TRBV29-1
j_gene: TRBJ2-2
CDR3nt: TGCAGCGTTCCCAATGGGAGGTCCGACACCGGGGAGCTGTTTTTT
CDR3aa: CSVPNGRSDTGELFF

d_gene: TRBD2
abundance: once
v_gene: TRBV2
j_gene: TRBJ2-1
CDR3nt: TGTGCCAGCAGTGAGTTTGCGGGGGAGTACAATGAGCAGTTCTTC
CDR3aa: CASSEFAGEYNEQFF

d_gene: TRBD1
abundance: -
v_gene: TRBV10-1
j_gene: TRBJ1-5
CDR3nt: TGCGCCCGCCAGGGGGCAGGACACGAAGGCAATCAGCCCCAGCATTTT
CDR3aa: CARQGAGHEGNQPQHF

d_gene: -
abundance: -
v_gene: TRBV25-1
j_gene: TRBJ2-7
CDR3nt: TGTGCCAGCAGTGGGGGGGACTTCCACTCCTACGAGCAGTACTTC
CDR3aa: CASSGGDFHSYEQYF

d_gene: -
abundance: -
v_gene: TRBV6-5
j_gene: TRBJ2-3
CDR3nt: TGTGCCAGCAGTTCCTTCGGGTATTTAACAGATACGCAGTATTTT
CDR3aa: CASSSFGYLTDTQYF

d_gene: TRBD2
abundance: -
v_gene: TRBV7-8
j_gene: TRBJ2-1
CDR3nt: TGTGCCAGCAGCCCCGGATCTAGCGGGAGTTATGAGCAGTTCTTC
CDR3aa: CASSPGSSGSYEQFF

d_gene: -
abundance: once
v_gene: TRBV19
j_gene: TRBJ2-2
CDR3nt: TGTGCCAGCTTCGGGGGGCCTACCGTCGCCGGGGAGCTGTTTTTT
CDR3aa: CASFGGPTVAGELFF

d_gene: TRBD2
abundance: -
v_gene: TRBV15
j_gene: TRBJ2-1
CDR3nt: TGTGCCACCGGGACTAGCGGGAGATTTGGGTATGAGCAGTTCTTC
CDR3aa: CATGTSGRFGYEQFF

d_gene: -
abundance: -
v_gene: TRBV7-6
j_gene: TRBJ1-5
CDR3nt: TGTGCCAGCAGTCGGGACTGGGGCAATCAGCCCCAGCATTTT
CDR3aa: CASSRDWGNQPQHF

d_gene: -
abundance: -
v_gene: TRBV29-1
j_gene: TRBJ1-1
CDR3nt: TGCAGCGTTGTCAGGAACACTGAAGCTTTCTTT
CDR3aa: CSVVRNTEAFF

d_gene: TRBD1
abundance: -
v_gene: TRBV19
j_gene: TRBJ2-3
CDR3nt: TGTGCCAGTAGTTTTTCCGGGACAGGGTATACGCAGTATTTT
CDR3aa: CASSFSGTGYTQYF

d_gene: TRBD2
abundance: -
v_gene: TRBV11-2
j_gene: TRBJ2-1
CDR3nt: TGTGCCAGCAGCCCAACTAGGGGAGGGAGCTACAATGAGCAGTTCTTC
CDR3aa: CASSPTRGGSYNEQFF

d_gene: -
abundance: -
v_gene: TRBV29-1
j_gene: TRBJ1-2
CDR3nt: TGCAGCGCCGTGGAGGGCTCCTATGGCTACACCTTC
CDR3aa: CSAVEGSYGYTF

d_gene: -
abundance: -
v_gene: TRBV27
j_gene: TRBJ1-1
CDR3nt: TGTGCCAGCAGCATCGGACCGAACACTGAAGCTTTCTTT
CDR3aa: CASSIGPNTEAFF

d_gene: -
abundance: -
v_gene: TRBV7-9
j_gene: TRBJ2-2
CDR3nt: TGTGCCAGCAGCCCCTTTGTCGCCGGGGAGCTGTTTTTT
CDR3aa: CASSPFVAGELFF

d_gene: -
abundance: -
v_gene: TRBV29-1
j_gene: TRBJ2-7
CDR3nt: TGCAGCGTGCAGATCCCGGGCCGAGGATACGAGCAGTACTTC
CDR3aa: CSVQIPGRGYEQYF

d_gene: TRBD2
abundance: -
v_gene: TRBV7-9
j_gene: TRBJ2-7
CDR3nt: TGTGCCAGCAGCTTATACACTAGCGGGCCCCCCTACGAGCAGTACTTC
CDR3aa: CASSLYTSGPPYEQYF

d_gene: TRBD1
abundance: few
v_gene: TRBV7-8
j_gene: TRBJ2-5
CDR3nt: TGTGCCAGCAGCCCACGGGACAGGGGTCCCCTCCAAGAGACCCAGTACTTC
CDR3aa: CASSPRDRGPLQETQYF

d_gene: -
abundance: -
v_gene: TRBV7-9
j_gene: TRBJ2-3
CDR3nt: TGTGCCAGCAGCTGGGGCCCACGTGTAGCGCAGGGGACAGATACGCAGTATTTT
CDR3aa: CASSWGPRVAQGTDTQYF

d_gene: -
abundance: -
v_gene: TRBV5-1
j_gene: TRBJ2-7
CDR3nt: TGCGCCAGCAGCTTTTCGGGGCCCGAGCAGTACTTC
CDR3aa: CASSFSGPEQYF

d_gene: -
abundance: -
v_gene: TRBV30
j_gene: TRBJ2-2
CDR3nt: TGTGCCTGGAGTCTAGGACCGACTCTGGAGCTGTTTTTT
CDR3aa: CAWSLGPTLELFF

d_gene: -
abundance: -
v_gene: TRBV5-6
j_gene: TRBJ1-1
CDR3nt: TGTGCCAGCAGCTTGGAGTGGACTGAAGCTTTCTTT
CDR3aa: CASSLEWTEAFF